Below, 19 T cell receptor beta chains from the same sample are listed, as sequenced in a study of CD8 T cells in Susac syndrome. A quantity of about 0.45 to 1 ug RNA underwent reverse transcription using random hexamers. MiXCR, run by TCRdb on the immunoSEQ multiplex PCR reads, gives a single entry per CDR3 protein. The repertoire holds roughly 140,000 distinct CDR3 sequences, approximately 93% seen once, with approximately 0.3% in the top ten. Specimen: CD8+ T cells from PBMCs. The receptors stem from a human donor in good health.

V and J are TRBV20-1 and TRBJ2-1, with D unresolved. CDR1 and CDR2 from the germline V gene are DFQATT and SNEGSKA (reference sequence). V was clipped by 1 base and J by 5 bases, with 15 bases between them. This CDR3 is 15 amino acids long. The DNA of the CDR3 is TGCAGTGCTAGAGGGCCCTCGGCAGGTCACAATGAGCAGTTCTTC. It yields the protein CSARGPSAGHNEQFF.

The chain links TRBV13 to TRBJ2-4, with D perhaps TRBD2 (5 bases). V was cut by 3 bases and J by 10 bases, with 13 bases left in between. The CDR3 is 13 amino acids. CDR1 and CDR2 from the germline V gene are PRHDT and FYEKMQ (reference sequence). The CDR3 nucleotides read TGTGCCAGCAGCTTTGAGAGGGATGGGATTCAGTACTTC. Protein: CASSFERDGIQYF. The full variable domain, in which reference TRBV13 and TRBJ2-4 provide the parts outside the CDR3, is AAGVIQSPRHLIKEKRETATLKCYPIPRHDTVYWYQQGPGQDPQFLISFYEKMQSDKGSIPDRFSAQQFSDYHSELNMSSLELGDSALYFCASSFERDGIQYFGAGTRLSVL.

The V gene is TRBV6-2 or TRBV6-3, the J gene TRBJ1-2, with TRBD1 matching over 7 bases. The ends lost 5 bases at V and 0 bases at J; junction bases unmatched: 15. This CDR3 spans 18 amino acids. The germline CDR1 and CDR2 sequences are MNHEY and SVGEGT. CDR3 nucleotides: TGTGCCAGCAGTGGGACAGTACTAAGGATGGCGACTAACTATGGCTACACCTTC. This sequence encodes CASSGTVLRMATNYGYTF.

The chain is built from TRBV20-1 and TRBJ1-2, with 9 positions matching TRBD1. The CDR3 sequence is 13 residues long. Trimming took 6 bases from V and 7 from J; bases not matched to a gene: 9. Per germline, CDR1 DFQATT and CDR2 SNEGSKA (reference sequence). The CDR3 DNA is TGCAGTGCGTCGCTGGGACAGGGTGTTGGCTACACCTTC. Its translation: CSASLGQGVGYTF.

The chain uses TRBV7-9 and TRBJ1-1, with a tentative D call TRBD1 (6 bases). The CDR3 contains 10 residues. In germline, CDR1 is SEHNR, CDR2 FQNEAQ (reference sequence). Here the CDR3 DNA reads TGTGTGGGACAAAACACTGAAGCTTTCTTT. Translated: CVGQNTEAFF.

V is TRBV7-3 and J is TRBJ1-2; D is undetermined. This CDR3 contains 13 residues. Germline V gene sequence: CDR1 SGHTA, CDR2 FQGTGA. The ends were cut back, 0 bases at V and 8 bases at J, with 10 bases in the middle. The chain's CDR3 is CASSLTAAGGYTF. The CDR3 nucleotides are TGTGCCAGCAGCTTAACGGCCGCGGGAGGCTACACCTTC. The full variable domain, its missing parts supplied by reference TRBV7-3 and TRBJ1-2, is GAGVSQTPSNKVTEKGKYVELRCDPISGHTALYWYRQSLGQGPEFLIYFQGTGAADDSGLPNDRFFAVRPEGSVSTLKIQRTERGDSAVYLCASSLTAAGGYTFGSGTRLTVV.

The V and J genes are TRBV7-9 and TRBJ2-7; tentative D call: TRBD2 (5 bases). CDR1 and CDR2 from the germline V gene are SEHNR and FQNEAQ (reference sequence). The CDR3 consists of 16 residues. V was pared by 5 bases and J by 4 bases, with 21 bases between. CDR3 sequence (DNA): TGTGCCAGCAGCCCCCGAATAGGAGAAGGAGGTTACGAGCAGTACTTC. Protein product: CASSPRIGEGGYEQYF.

The chain employs TRBV7-9 and TRBJ1-1, with D perhaps matching TRBD1 (6 bases). The CDR3 covers 18 residues. CDR1 SEHNR and CDR2 FQNEAQ come from the germline V gene (reference sequence). V lost 1 base and J 1 base, leaving 19 bases between the germline ends. The chain's CDR3 is CASSLGLGGWQPNTEAFF. Here the CDR3 DNA reads TGTGCCAGCAGCTTAGGTCTGGGGGGCTGGCAACCGAACACTGAAGCTTTCTTT. Full variable domain (rest looked up from reference TRBV7-9 and TRBJ1-1): DTGVSQNPRHKITKRGQNVTFRCDPISEHNRLYWYRQTLGQGPEFLTYFQNEAQLEKSRLLSDRFSAERPKGSFSTLEIQRTEQGDSAMYLCASSLGLGGWQPNTEAFFGQGTRLTVV.

The chain has TRBV4-2 and TRBJ2-7; 10 bases agree with TRBD2. V lost 2 bases, J lost 1 base, and 2 bases stayed unmatched. The germline CDR1 and CDR2 sequences are LGHNA and YNFKEQ. This CDR3 contains 15 residues. This CDR3 reads CASSQLAGGSYEQYF. Here the CDR3 DNA reads TGTGCCAGCAGCCAATTAGCGGGAGGTTCCTACGAGCAGTACTTC.

This chain joins TRBV6-5 and TRBJ2-5; 9 bases align to TRBD2. The germline CDR1 and CDR2 sequences are MNHEY and SVGAGI. This CDR3 region has 16 residues. J gave up 1 base and V 1 base, and 4 bases lay outside the gene matches. The CDR3 loop reads CASSYYLAGFQETQYF. The CDR3 DNA reads TGTGCCAGCAGTTACTACCTAGCGGGGTTCCAAGAGACCCAGTACTTC.

The gene calls are TRBV28 and TRBJ1-4, with D tentatively TRBD1 (5 bases). Germline V gives CDR1 MDHEN, CDR2 SYDVKM. The CDR3 sequence is 14 residues long. Trimming left V 2 bases short and J 6 bases short, with 10 bases between. The CDR3 sequence: CASSLVREDEKLFF. CDR3 DNA: TGTGCCAGCAGTTTAGTCAGGGAGGATGAAAAACTGTTTTTT.

Here the CDR3 reads CSARDRAAYEQYF. Written as DNA, the CDR3 is TGCAGTGCTAGAGATCGGGCAGCCTACGAGCAGTACTTC. The rearrangement uses TRBV20-1 and TRBJ2-7; no firm D call. Germline CDR1 reads DFQATT; CDR2 reads SNEGSKA (reference sequence). Trimming shortened V by 0 bases and J by 2 bases, and 8 bases separated the two germline ends. The CDR3 covers 13 residues.

The V gene is TRBV29-1, the J gene TRBJ2-1; no firm D call. The length of the CDR3 is 12 residues. V lost 3 bases to trimming and J lost 7 bases, with 10 bases between them. Germline CDR1 SQVTM, CDR2 ANQGSEA. The CDR3 is CSVDKVANEQFF. As DNA, the CDR3 is TGCAGCGTTGATAAAGTCGCAAATGAGCAGTTCTTC.

The chain is built from TRBV7-6 and TRBJ1-1; D ambiguous. Germline V lookup: CDR1 SGHVS, CDR2 FNYEAQ. This CDR3 is 14 amino acids long. V lost 5 bases to trimming and J lost 0 bases, with 10 bases between them. CDR3 in amino acids: CASSALYMNTEAFF. DNA of the CDR3: TGTGCCAGCAGCGCCTTGTATATGAACACTGAAGCTTTCTTT.

CDR3 sequence (DNA): TGTGCCAGCAGCCTCCGACTAGCGGGGGATGAGCAGTTCTTC. Protein product: CASSLRLAGDEQFF. This chain links TRBV4-2 with TRBJ2-1; 12 nucleotides match TRBD2. The junction had 3 bases not matched to a gene; V was cut back by 4 bases and J by 8 bases. CDR3 length equals 14 residues. Per germline, CDR1 LGHNA and CDR2 YNFKEQ.

CDR3 DNA sequence: TGCAGCGTTGAGCCGACTAGCGGGGACCTCTACGAGCAGTACTTC. Encoded protein: CSVEPTSGDLYEQYF. The chain has TRBV29-1 and TRBJ2-7; 11 bases align to TRBD2. Losses at the gene ends were 3 bases for V and 3 bases for J; bases not matched to a gene: 7. Per germline, CDR1 SQVTM and CDR2 ANQGSEA. The CDR3 consists of 15 residues.

The chain combines TRBV6-5 with TRBJ2-7; the D gene is possibly TRBD1 (6 bases). This CDR3 spans 13 amino acids. The germline V gene has CDR1 MNHEY and CDR2 SVGAGI. The V gene lost 2 bases and the J gene lost 5 bases, with 10 bases spanning the gap. In DNA form, the CDR3 reads TGTGCCAGCAGTTACCCTGGACAGAACGAGCAGTACTTC. It yields the protein CASSYPGQNEQYF.

This sequence joins TRBV29-1 and TRBJ2-1, with D perhaps TRBD2 (6 bases). Germline V gene sequence: CDR1 SQVTM, CDR2 ANQGSEA. With 4 bases removed from V and 3 bases from J, the gap between germline ends came to 13 bases. The length of the CDR3 is 14 residues. Here the CDR3 reads CSVGSGAIYNEQFF. The CDR3 nucleotides read TGCAGCGTTGGGTCGGGAGCCATCTACAATGAGCAGTTCTTC.

The chain employs TRBV29-1 and TRBJ1-1, with D uncertain. V shed 4 bases and J shed 3 bases, with 9 bases lying between them. The V gene's germline CDR1 is SQVTM and CDR2 ANQGSEA. The length of the CDR3 is 12 residues. The CDR3: CSVGREDTEAFF. The CDR3 DNA follows: TGCAGCGTTGGGCGGGAGGACACTGAAGCTTTCTTT.